This T cell receptor (beta chain) was observed in a study of CD8 T cells in Susac syndrome. CDR1 MGHRA and CDR2 YSYEKL come from the germline V gene. CDR3 size: 16 residues. V lost 0 bases and J lost 1, with 10 bases in between. Negative isolation yielded the CD8+ and CD4+ T cells, while FACS enriched the TEMRA cells. The RNA, about 0.45 to 1 ug, was put through reverse transcription using random hexamers. TCRdb passed the immunoSEQ multiplex PCR reads through MiXCR, listing each CDR3 protein once. Here the sample spans more than 200,000 distinct CDR3 sequences, roughly 93% being singletons. This sequence was found in a human donor with multiple sclerosis. The rearrangement links TRBV4-1 to TRBJ1-5; D unclear. Sequenced input: CD4+ T cells from PBMCs. The CDR3 spells CASSQEAVGSNQPQHF. DNA for the CDR3: TGCGCCAGCAGCCAAGAGGCGGTGGGGAGCAATCAGCCCCAGCATTTT.